The present T cell receptor (beta chain) was sequenced within a study of cytotoxic CD8 clonotypes in ibrutinib-treated CLL. About the study: The study included roughly 10 relapsed/refractory and under 16 treatment-naive patients; 17 to 18 had IGHV unmutated disease. Collecting the response samples happened after a median roughly 13 months of treatment, with a range of 6 to 36.

V was clipped by 3 bases and J by 5 bases, with 7 bases between them. This CDR3 spans 13 amino acids. The V gene's germline CDR1 is MRHNA and CDR2 SNTAGT. The protocol was immunoSEQ multiplex PCR, while the TCRdb copy is restricted to in-frame clones and leaves out a portion. The profile shows tens of thousands of clones, roughly 83% of them singletons. The source is a human donor with chronic lymphocytic leukemia. Sequencing was performed on PBMCs, taken after 12 months of ibrutinib treatment. The chain couples TRBV6-4 to TRBJ2-2; D may be TRBD1 (6 bases). CDR3 loop: CASSEGATGELFF. The CDR3 coding sequence is TGTGCCAGCAGTGAGGGGGCAACCGGGGAGCTGTTTTTT.